The clone carrying this T cell receptor beta chain was found a few times. The antigen is undetermined. V shed 0 bases, J shed 3 bases, and the junction held 4 bases outside the gene matches. CDR3 length: 15 amino acids. Germline lookup yields CDR1 SGHRS and CDR2 YFSETQ. Sequenced material consisted of expressed TCRB transcripts (all of the isolated RNA was reverse transcribed). The average read count of naive, central memory and regulatory T cell samples was about 3.57 million. The repertoire was sequenced with immunoSEQ multiplex PCR; TCRdb's copy has only in-frame clones and lacks some. The sample includes under 400,000 clones, less than 20% of them seen just once. This entry belongs to a study of beta chain features in type 1 diabetes. Findings and limits, study-wide: Patients' naive, central memory and Treg TCRB repertoires seemed closer to one another than those of healthy donors.

Staining for CD45RO/CCR7/CD25/CD127/CD95/CD27 allowed sorting of CD4+ naive, central memory, regulatory and stem cell-like memory cells. The chain links TRBV5-1 to TRBJ1-2; 8 bases are a match to TRBD1. Sequencing used naive CD4+ T cells from blood. This TCR was recovered from a young woman in good health. The CDR3 reads CASSLDQGAYYGYTF. In DNA form, the CDR3 reads TGCGCCAGCAGCTTGGACCAGGGGGCGTACTATGGCTACACCTTC.